This TCR beta chain stems from a study of Tregs in tolerant kidney transplant recipients. General observations from the study: Findings come from small patient numbers and require larger validation.

Only in-frame clones appear in the TCRdb table, and some are missing; sequencing was by immunoSEQ multiplex PCR. The sample consists of around 20,000 clones, around four fifths of them appearing once. As for this clone: What it binds is not known. Other DNA sequences in the same sample also yield this CDR3.

Germline values: CDR1 SGHRS, CDR2 YFSETQ. CDR3 length: 14 residues. V was trimmed by 2 bases and J by 3 bases, leaving 10 bases between them. Thawed PBMCs were FACS-sorted into unstimulated CD4+CD25+CD127- regulatory T cells, CD4+CD25- non-regulatory cells, CD4 and CD8 cells. This sequence joins TRBV5-1 and TRBJ2-3; D possibly corresponds to TRBD2 (6 bases). The sequencing sample was made of Tregs from blood. The receptor comes from a human donor in good health. CDR3 DNA: TGCGCCAGCAGCTTTGGGGGGTTGACAGATACGCAGTATTTT. Residues: CASSFGGLTDTQYF. Full variable domain (missing parts from reference TRBV5-1 and TRBJ2-3): KAGVTQTPRYLIKTRGQQVTLSCSPISGHRSVSWYQQTPGQGLQFLFEYFSETQRNKGNFPGRFSGRQFSNSRSEMNVSTLELGDSALYLCASSFGGLTDTQYFGPGTRLTVL.